This T cell receptor (beta chain) was captured in a study of blood T cells in healthy people across ages. This clonotype was detected ten times or more. A second PCR, run for about 6 to 12 cycles, used a sample-barcoded 5' primer plus a J-beta primer mix. TCRdb redid the calling of the 5' RACE reads with MiXCR, one entry per CDR3 protein. This sample has roughly 680,000 distinct CDR3 sequences, with 49% found just once. Germline V CDR1 and CDR2: SGHTA, FQGNSA. Trimming removed 3 bases at V and 1 base at J, with 6 bases between. This CDR3 has 13 residues. Material for sequencing was blood. This clonotype was obtained from a woman in her fifties or sixties in good health. This rearrangement joins TRBV7-2 to TRBJ2-5; D gene uncertain. In DNA form, the CDR3 reads TGTGCCAGCAGCTTTTATGGCCAAGAGACCCAGTACTTC. This codes for CASSFYGQETQYF.